Listed below are T cell receptor beta chains from one sample, sequenced in a study of T cell repertoires in cytomegalovirus infection. These receptors lack a known antigen. TCRdb ran MiXCR on the reads and lists one entry per CDR3 protein. The data contain roughly 860,000 distinct CDR3 sequences, around a third of them seen just once; the ten biggest clones take up roughly 12%. The sequencing used cultured CD8+ T cells from PBMCs, collected from culture after CMV antigen stimulation. Receptors were obtained from a human donor in good health (CMV status not recorded). Some clones in this sample may be carry-over from other donors' samples. The CDR3 runs from the conserved cysteine through the conserved F or W. The D gene is left open where the match is weak. Some rows mark clone size as missing; the rest say once, few, many or name a class of expanded clone.

V: TRBV18
size: .
D: TRBD1
J: TRBJ2-5
CDR3: CASSRQGAKETQYF
DNA: TGTGCCAGCTCACGACAGGGGGCGAAAGAGACCCAGTACTTC

V: TRBV29-1
size: .
D: .
J: TRBJ1-2
CDR3: CSVAGQTNYGYTF
DNA: TGCAGCGTAGCCGGACAGACGAACTATGGCTACACCTTC

V: TRBV11-1
size: .
D: .
J: TRBJ2-5
CDR3: CVSSLNMGTPQETQYF
DNA: TGTGTCAGCAGCTTAAATATGGGTACACCCCAAGAGACCCAGTACTTC

V: TRBV7-6
size: many
D: .
J: TRBJ2-1
CDR3: CASTDRNEQFF
DNA: TGTGCCAGCACCGACAGAAATGAGCAGTTCTTC

V: TRBV4-1
size: .
D: .
J: TRBJ2-7
CDR3: CASSQLQESYEQYF
DNA: TGCGCCAGCAGCCAGTTACAGGAGTCCTACGAGCAGTACTTC

V: TRBV4-1
size: .
D: .
J: TRBJ1-2
CDR3: CASSQDVPAYGYTF
DNA: TGCGCCAGCAGCCAAGATGTTCCTGCATATGGCTACACCTTC

V: TRBV7-9
size: few
D: TRBD1
J: TRBJ1-2
CDR3: CASSPSRDRVGGYTF
DNA: TGTGCCAGCAGCCCTTCCCGGGACAGGGTCGGCGGCTACACCTTC

V: TRBV7-8
size: many
D: .
J: TRBJ2-3
CDR3: CASSHGGGGATDTQYF
DNA: TGTGCCAGCAGCCATGGGGGCGGGGGTGCCACAGATACGCAGTATTTT

V: TRBV19
size: .
D: TRBD1
J: TRBJ1-1
CDR3: CASSMGQGAKNSEAFF
DNA: TGTGCCAGTAGTATGGGACAGGGGGCGAAGAACTCTGAAGCTTTCTTT

V: TRBV6-5
size: .
D: .
J: TRBJ1-2
CDR3: CASRRGQSPLNYGYTF
DNA: TGTGCCAGCAGACGGGGACAATCTCCCCTTAACTATGGCTACACCTTC

V: TRBV28
size: .
D: TRBD1
J: TRBJ1-3
CDR3: CASSSDRGYGNTIYF
DNA: TGTGCCAGCAGTTCAGACAGGGGGTATGGAAACACCATATATTTT

V: TRBV7-6
size: few
D: .
J: TRBJ1-2
CDR3: CASSPDSHSYYGYTF
DNA: TGTGCCAGCAGCCCCGACTCGCACTCTTACTATGGCTACACCTTC

V: TRBV3-1
size: .
D: .
J: TRBJ2-2
CDR3: CASSQELAAGELFF
DNA: TGTGCCAGCAGCCAAGAGCTAGCAGCCGGGGAGCTGTTTTTT

V: TRBV12-3/TRBV12-4
size: .
D: .
J: TRBJ2-7
CDR3: CASSLANFAYEQYF
DNA: TGTGCCAGCAGTTTAGCAAACTTTGCATACGAGCAGTACTTC

V: TRBV6-1
size: .
D: TRBD1
J: TRBJ1-2
CDR3: CASSYSLTGGVYGYTF
DNA: TGTGCCAGCAGTTATTCCCTGACAGGGGGCGTCTATGGCTACACCTTC